This TCR beta chain was captured by sequencing in a study of molecular identifiers for immune sequencing clone quantification. Study-wide points: Clones above 20 RNA copies contained over 99% of effector molecules but under 1% of naive ones.

Naive CD8 library inputs spanned about 17,000 to 1,000,000 sorted cells and 10%, 30% or 50% RNA. TCRdb reanalysed the PCR reads using MiXCR and keeps one entry per CDR3 protein. Here the sample spans around 470,000 distinct CDR3 sequences, about 26% being singletons. Comments on this clonotype: Its specificity is not known.

The material sequenced was naive CD8+ T cells from blood, with Jurkat cell RNA spiked in. Subset described: FACS-sorted CD8+CD4-CCR7+CD45RA+ naive T cells. The TCR comes from a human donor in good health. Some libraries in this study had Jurkat cell RNA spiked in.

The CDR3 spells CASSQVFARLAGAPDTQYF. The CDR3 DNA reads as TGTGCCAGCAGCCAAGTGTTTGCGAGACTAGCGGGAGCGCCGGATACGCAGTATTTT. This rearrangement joins TRBV3-1 to TRBJ2-3; 12 bases match TRBD2. Germline CDR1 LGHDT, CDR2 YNNKEL (reference sequence). Trimming removed 1 base from V and 6 bases from J; junction bases left unmatched: 14. The CDR3 has 19 residues.